This is a list of T cell receptor beta chains from one sample in a study of response to subunit inactivated influenza vaccine. TCRdb passed the RT-PCR reads through MiXCR, listing each CDR3 protein once. The repertoire holds 800,000 or so distinct CDR3 sequences, with 21% as singletons. The material was PBMCs from blood, obtained 4 to 6 days after vaccination. The receptor set was obtained from a man in his fifties who received an inactivated influenza vaccine. Both conserved end residues are part of each CDR3. D genes are given only for firm matches. Expanded clones get a size class; other rows say once, few or many, or leave the size out.

abundance | j_gene | v_gene | d_gene | CDR3aa | CDR3nt
NA | TRBJ2-7 | TRBV4-3 | NA | CASSSGTADSYEQYF | TGCGCCAGCAGCTCCGGGACGGCCGACTCCTACGAGCAGTACTTC
NA | TRBJ2-7 | TRBV20-1 | TRBD2 | CSARDRLAGFGYEQYF | TGCAGTGCTAGAGATCGGCTAGCGGGCTTTGGCTACGAGCAGTACTTC
few | TRBJ2-3 | TRBV20-1 | NA | CSASGDLGDTQYF | TGCAGTGCTAGCGGGGACCTCGGAGATACGCAGTATTTT
NA | TRBJ1-1 | TRBV12-3/TRBV12-4 | NA | CASSFSGPNTEAFF | TGTGCCAGCAGTTTTTCGGGACCCAACACTGAAGCTTTCTTT
NA | TRBJ1-1 | TRBV29-1 | TRBD1 | CSAAQGADSEAFF | TGCAGCGCCGCACAGGGGGCAGACTCTGAAGCTTTCTTT
NA | TRBJ2-7 | TRBV7-9 | NA | CASSLDFSTTYEQYF | TGTGCCAGCAGCTTAGATTTCAGCACCACCTACGAGCAGTACTTC
NA | TRBJ2-3 | TRBV20-1 | NA | CSAKPSTDTQYF | TGCAGTGCTAAACCTAGCACAGATACGCAGTATTTT
NA | TRBJ2-3 | TRBV3-1 | NA | CASSEGAGWGTDTQYF | TGTGCCAGCAGCGAAGGGGCAGGTTGGGGAACAGATACGCAGTATTTT
NA | TRBJ2-7 | TRBV2 | TRBD2 | CASGGLAGERYEQYF | TGTGCCAGCGGGGGATTGGCGGGGGAGAGGTACGAGCAGTACTTC
few | TRBJ1-1 | TRBV27 | NA | CASSLLAGVSTEAFF | TGTGCCAGCAGTTTATTGGCAGGGGTTAGCACTGAAGCTTTCTTT
NA | TRBJ1-6 | TRBV28 | NA | CATRTNSPLHF | TGTGCCACCAGGACAAACTCACCCCTCCACTTT
NA | TRBJ2-1 | TRBV28 | TRBD2 | CASSPVGGKLGNEQFF | TGTGCCAGCAGTCCCGTGGGGGGGAAATTGGGCAATGAGCAGTTCTTC
many | TRBJ2-2 | TRBV12-3/TRBV12-4 | NA | CASTKGTNTGELFF | TGTGCCAGCACCAAGGGAACGAACACCGGGGAGCTGTTTTTT
NA | TRBJ2-1 | TRBV4-2 | TRBD1 | CASSPRDSPSNEQFF | TGTGCCAGCAGCCCCCGGGACAGTCCGTCAAATGAGCAGTTCTTC
NA | TRBJ1-4 | TRBV7-9 | NA | CASSLVSPVEKLFF | TGTGCCAGCAGCTTAGTCAGCCCCGTCGAAAAACTGTTTTTT
few | TRBJ2-1 | TRBV5-1 | NA | CASSLGQERYNEQFF | TGCGCCAGCAGCTTGGGCCAGGAGAGATACAATGAGCAGTTCTTC
many | TRBJ2-7 | TRBV6-5 | NA | CASSYSMLSGSGEQYF | TGTGCCAGCAGTTACTCGATGCTCTCAGGGAGCGGCGAGCAGTACTTC
NA | TRBJ1-1 | TRBV3-1 | TRBD1 | CASSLDRRSEAFF | TGTGCCAGCAGCCTGGACAGGAGATCTGAAGCTTTCTTT
NA | TRBJ2-3 | TRBV7-8 | NA | CASSLNGAAGTDTQYF | TGTGCCAGCAGCTTAAATGGAGCTGCCGGCACAGATACGCAGTATTTT
many | TRBJ2-7 | TRBV20-1 | NA | CSARQNRDEQYF | TGCAGTGCTAGACAGAACCGGGACGAGCAGTACTTC
NA | TRBJ2-1 | TRBV28 | TRBD2 | CASSGTSGTMRNEQFF | TGTGCCAGCAGCGGGACTAGCGGGACTATGCGGAATGAGCAGTTCTTC
once | TRBJ2-1 | TRBV27 | TRBD2 | CASSSLAGGPYDEQFF | TGTGCCAGCAGTTCCCTAGCGGGAGGACCTTACGATGAGCAGTTCTTC
NA | TRBJ2-3 | TRBV7-2 | NA | CASSSWQDTQYF | TGTGCCAGCAGCTCGTGGCAAGATACGCAGTATTTT
many | TRBJ1-6 | TRBV12-3/TRBV12-4 | TRBD1 | CASSLTGGFSPLHF | TGTGCCAGCAGTCTGACAGGGGGCTTTTCACCCCTCCACTTT
NA | TRBJ2-2 | TRBV20-1 | NA | CSAARGVNTGELFF | TGCAGTGCGGCCAGGGGGGTGAACACCGGGGAGCTGTTTTTT
few | TRBJ2-1 | TRBV6-1 | NA | CASSPPGAGYNEQFF | TGTGCCAGCAGTCCCCCGGGGGCAGGGTACAATGAGCAGTTCTTC
few | TRBJ2-1 | TRBV5-1 | NA | CASSGSRSGEQFF | TGCGCCAGCAGCGGTTCTAGGTCCGGGGAGCAGTTCTTC
NA | TRBJ1-1 | TRBV3-1 | NA | CASSDDGAIMNTEAFF | TGTGCCAGCAGCGACGACGGAGCTATTATGAACACTGAAGCTTTCTTT
few | TRBJ2-7 | TRBV20-1 | NA | CSGRDGTAGEQYF | TGCAGTGGCCGGGATGGGACAGCGGGCGAGCAGTACTTC
NA | TRBJ2-3 | TRBV11-3 | TRBD1 | CARSLGRGTDTQYF | TGTGCCCGCAGCTTGGGCAGGGGGACAGATACGCAGTATTTT
few | TRBJ2-1 | TRBV20-1 | NA | CSALERQSSYNEQFF | TGCAGTGCTCTAGAGCGGCAAAGCTCCTACAATGAGCAGTTCTTC
NA | TRBJ2-7 | TRBV10-3 | NA | CAISDPGIQTYEQYF | TGTGCCATCAGTGATCCGGGGATCCAGACCTACGAGCAGTACTTC
NA | TRBJ2-1 | TRBV7-6 | NA | CASSSFITRAGSSYNEQFF | TGTGCCAGCAGCTCATTTATAACACGAGCGGGTAGCTCCTACAATGAGCAGTTCTTC
NA | TRBJ2-7 | TRBV20-1 | TRBD1 | CSAPGTGGYEQYF | TGCAGTGCTCCCGGGACAGGGGGGTACGAGCAGTACTTC
NA | TRBJ2-7 | TRBV12-3/TRBV12-4 | NA | CASSTLPYEQYF | TGTGCCAGCAGTACACTGCCTTACGAGCAGTACTTC
NA | TRBJ2-7 | TRBV5-1 | NA | CASSLWQGHEQYF | TGCGCCAGCAGCTTGTGGCAGGGGCACGAGCAGTACTTC
NA | TRBJ2-5 | TRBV7-8 | TRBD1 | CASSLRRTGAFARETQYF | TGTGCCAGCAGCTTAAGACGGACAGGCGCCTTTGCAAGGGAGACCCAGTACTTC
many | TRBJ2-1 | TRBV7-9 | NA | CASSTSEQFF | TGTGCCAGCAGCACGTCAGAGCAGTTCTTC
NA | TRBJ1-1 | TRBV29-1 | NA | CSVGRKGNTEAFF | TGCAGCGTTGGACGGAAGGGGAACACTGAAGCTTTCTTT
NA | TRBJ2-7 | TRBV23-1 | NA | CASSQSGREVYSYEQYF | TGCGCCAGCAGTCAATCGGGCAGGGAGGTCTACAGCTACGAGCAGTACTTC
NA | TRBJ2-5 | TRBV28 | NA | CASGWGEETQYF | TGTGCCAGCGGGTGGGGAGAAGAGACCCAGTACTTC
NA | TRBJ1-2 | TRBV28 | TRBD1 | CASSSESTGGRGYTF | TGTGCCAGCAGTTCAGAATCGACAGGGGGCCGGGGCTACACCTTC
NA | TRBJ1-5 | TRBV20-1 | TRBD1 | CSAKGQGFQPQHF | TGCAGTGCTAAAGGACAGGGGTTTCAGCCCCAGCATTTT
few | TRBJ2-5 | TRBV5-1 | TRBD2 | CASSLIAGTIKETQYF | TGCGCCAGCAGCTTGATAGCGGGGACGATAAAAGAGACCCAGTACTTC
NA | TRBJ2-1 | TRBV20-1 | TRBD2 | CSARGLAGAHEQFF | TGCAGTGCTAGAGGACTAGCGGGGGCTCATGAGCAGTTCTTC
few | TRBJ2-5 | TRBV9 | NA | CASSVARLETPPETQYF | TGTGCCAGCAGCGTAGCTCGTCTGGAGACCCCTCCTGAGACCCAGTACTTC
NA | TRBJ2-3 | TRBV7-9 | NA | CASSPVGPDTQYF | TGTGCCAGCAGCCCGGTCGGGCCAGATACGCAGTATTTT
NA | TRBJ2-5 | TRBV9 | TRBD1 | CASSVRGRGSGETQYF | TGTGCCAGCAGCGTAAGGGGCAGGGGGTCAGGAGAGACCCAGTACTTC
few | TRBJ1-1 | TRBV7-2 | NA | CASSLKQANTEAFF | TGTGCCAGCAGCTTAAAACAGGCTAACACTGAAGCTTTCTTT
few | TRBJ1-3 | TRBV15 | TRBD1 | CATSRSTGAGNTIYF | TGTGCCACCAGCAGATCCACAGGGGCTGGAAACACCATATATTTT
NA | TRBJ1-5 | TRBV12-3/TRBV12-4 | NA | CASSSRSLNSNQPQHF | TGTGCCAGCAGTTCGCGGAGCCTAAATAGCAATCAGCCCCAGCATTTT